Presented here are 22 T cell receptor beta chains from one specimen sequenced in a study of OX40 agonist ivuxolimab in advanced cancers. TCRdb keeps only in-frame clones here, not all; method: immunoSEQ multiplex PCR. Found here are under 80,000 clones, 85% of them singletons; the top ten hold about 4%. Specimen: CD4+ or CD8+ T cells sorted from blood, collected in a trial of the OX40 agonist ivuxolimab. The receptor source for this set is an adult with an advanced solid tumor such as melanoma, head and neck, liver or kidney cancer.

The chain links TRBV11-2 to TRBJ1-4; perhaps TRBD1 as D (5 bases). Germline V gene sequence: CDR1 SGHAT, CDR2 FQNNGV. V was clipped by 5 bases and J by 7 bases, with 17 bases between them. CDR3 length: 15 residues. DNA of the CDR3: TGTGCCAGCAGCGCTCGGGGGGAGGGAGGTGAAAAACTGTTTTTT. Its protein product is CASSARGEGGEKLFF. The variable domain in full, with the rest retrieved from reference TRBV11-2 and TRBJ1-4, is EAGVAQSPRYKIIEKRQSVAFWCNPISGHATLYWYQQILGQGPKLLIQFQNNGVVDDSQLPKDRFSAERLKGVDSTLKIQPAKLEDSAVYLCASSARGEGGEKLFFGSGTQLSVL.

This clone was seen only a few times. Here the CDR3 DNA reads TGTGCCAGCAGCTCACAGGGGGCGGATTCACCCCTCCACTTT. The encoded protein is CASSSQGADSPLHF. The chain carries TRBV7-9 and TRBJ1-6; TRBD1 agrees at 9 bases. The junction had 3 bases not matched to a gene; V was cut back by 4 bases and J by 8 bases. Germline V CDR1 and CDR2: SEHNR, FQNEAQ (reference sequence). The CDR3 has 14 amino acids.

About this clone itself: The junction departs from germline at one end; a sequencing error may be responsible. The chain is built from TRBV6-1 and TRBJ2-4, with D tentatively TRBD2 (6 bases). The CDR3 is made up of 11 amino acids. CDR1 and CDR2 (germline): MNHNS, SASEGT. The CDR3 bases are TGTGCCAGCACCACCGGCGGGGTGTACGACTTC. Its protein product is CASTTGGVYDF.

This clone was counted a few times. This chain connects TRBV28 to TRBJ1-1, with D possibly TRBD1 on 5 matching bases. This CDR3 comprises 11 residues. Trimming took 10 bases from V and 6 from J, leaving 12 bases between them. Germline V gene sequence: CDR1 MDHEN, CDR2 SYDVKM. The CDR3 loop reads CATRGTPEAFF. The CDR3 region has the DNA TGTGCCACTAGAGGGACCCCTGAAGCTTTCTTT.

This chain links TRBV5-8 with TRBJ2-1, with D tentatively TRBD1 (6 bases). Germline V gene lookup returns CDR1 SGHTS and CDR2 YDEGEE. The CDR3 spans 18 residues. Trimming shortened V by 0 bases and J by 2 bases, and 18 bases separated the two germline ends. The CDR3 DNA is TGTGCCAGCAGCTTGGTGCAGGGGCGACCTCTAACCTACAATGAGCAGTTCTTC. It translates to CASSLVQGRPLTYNEQFF.

This chain links TRBV14 with TRBJ2-1; D not resolved. The length of the CDR3 is 12 residues. Trimming stripped 9 bases from V and 5 bases from J, with 11 bases between. The V gene's germline CDR1 is SGHDN and CDR2 FVKESK. The CDR3 bases are TGTGCCAGAGAGACAAGAAACAATGAGCAGTTCTTC. Amino acids: CARETRNNEQFF.

This chain connects TRBV10-3 to TRBJ2-3; the D is unclear. Trimming stripped 6 bases from V and 7 bases from J, with 8 bases between. This CDR3 is built from 11 residues. Germline CDR1 is ENHRY and CDR2 is SYGVKD. CDR3 sequence: CAISRGYTQYF. The CDR3 region has the DNA TGTGCCATCAGCCGTGGATATACGCAGTATTTT.

As concerns this clone: Other DNA sequences in the sample encode the same CDR3. The CDR3 sequence is CASAPPRGANTGELFF. The CDR3 DNA follows: TGTGCTAGCGCTCCTCCTCGGGGAGCGAACACCGGGGAGCTGTTTTTT. The rearrangement links TRBV12-5 to TRBJ2-2, with a tentative D call TRBD2 (5 bases). Trimming took 9 bases from V and 0 from J, leaving 17 bases between them. The CDR3 runs 16 residues. Germline V gene lookup returns CDR1 LGHNT and CDR2 FRNRAP.

This chain joins TRBV7-2 and TRBJ1-5; TRBD1 matches 7 bases. Germline CDR1 reads SGHTA; CDR2 reads FQGNSA. This CDR3 contains 14 residues. Trimming at V came to 4 bases and at J to 7 bases, leaving 7 bases not matched to a gene. The CDR3: CASSSTGENQPQHF. The CDR3 DNA sequence: TGTGCCAGCAGCTCTACAGGGGAAAACCAGCCCCAGCATTTT.

In this sample, this clone turned up a few times. The rearrangement links TRBV28 to TRBJ2-7; D unresolved. Germline V gives CDR1 MDHEN, CDR2 SYDVKM. V was shortened by 3 bases and J by 9 bases, with 6 bases between the two germline ends. CDR3 length: 10 amino acids. DNA of the CDR3: TGTGCCAGCAGTTTCGGCGTGCAGTACTTC. It translates to CASSFGVQYF.

This clone showed up just a few times. The chain combines TRBV18 with TRBJ2-7; no clear D gene. This CDR3 region has 15 residues. V dropped 3 bases and J dropped 0 bases, with 12 bases sitting between them. The V gene's germline CDR1 is KGHSH and CDR2 LQKENI. DNA of the CDR3: TGTGCCAGCTCACCGCCGGGCGGTTACTCCTACGAGCAGTACTTC. Translated, it gives CASSPPGGYSYEQYF.

V usage is TRBV19 and J usage is TRBJ2-2, with D possibly matching TRBD1 (5 bases). From germline, CDR1 is LNHDA and CDR2 SQIVND (reference sequence). V lost 5 bases to trimming and J lost 7 bases, with 23 bases between them. This CDR3 contains 17 residues. CDR3 in DNA: TGTGCCAGTAGTGCCCCTATCAGTCGGGCGCAGGGCGGGGAGCTGTTTTTT. It specifies CASSAPISRAQGGELFF.

Here the CDR3 reads CASSSGGSYNEQFF. CDR3 coding DNA: TGTGCCAGCTCGAGCGGGGGTTCTTACAATGAGCAGTTCTTC. The chain is built from TRBV9 and TRBJ2-1, with TRBD2 matching 8 bases. Per the germline V gene, CDR1 is SGDLS and CDR2 is YYNGEE. This CDR3 is 14 amino acids long. Trimming at V came to 7 bases and at J to 4 bases, leaving 7 bases not matched to a gene.

The chain links TRBV7-3 to TRBJ2-1; 8 nucleotides align to TRBD2. The germline CDR1 and CDR2 sequences are SGHTA and FQGTGA. Losses at the gene ends were 0 bases for V and 0 bases for J; bases not matched to a gene: 10. This CDR3 comprises 19 residues. The CDR3 DNA sequence: TGTGCCAGCAGCTTAACGCTAGCGGGTCCAACCGGCTCCTACAATGAGCAGTTCTTC. As protein: CASSLTLAGPTGSYNEQFF. Using reference TRBV7-3 and TRBJ2-1 for the parts outside the CDR3, the full variable domain is GAGVSQTPSNKVTEKGKYVELRCDPISGHTALYWYRQSLGQGPEFLIYFQGTGAADDSGLPNDRFFAVRPEGSVSTLKIQRTERGDSAVYLCASSLTLAGPTGSYNEQFFGPGTRLTVL.

This chain uses TRBV6-5 with TRBJ2-7; 7 bases align to TRBD1. V shed 4 bases and J 0 bases; nucleotides not matched to a gene: 3. Germline V lookup: CDR1 MNHEY, CDR2 SVGAGI. The CDR3 spans 14 residues. CDR3 DNA: TGTGCCAGCAGTTCGGGACAGAGCTCCTACGAGCAGTACTTC. Residues: CASSSGQSSYEQYF.

This chain uses TRBV7-2 with TRBJ2-3; 7 bases map to TRBD1. Germline V gene lookup returns CDR1 SGHTA and CDR2 FQGNSA. The CDR3 extends over 17 amino acids. With 0 bases clipped from V and 1 base from J, the junction kept 7 bases outside the gene matches. The CDR3 nucleotides read TGTGCCAGCAGCTTAGCGGCAGGGGGTGTGGGCACAGATACGCAGTATTTT. It is translated as CASSLAAGGVGTDTQYF.

The count of this clone is one. The chain employs TRBV12-1 and TRBJ2-5; TRBD1, as called in the table, went unchecked against the DNA. TRBV12-1 is a known pseudogene. The CDR3 contains 18 residues. CDR3 nucleotides: TGTGCCAGCAGCTTTTCCCGCGTTCGCCGGGACACCCAAGAGACCCAGTACTTC. Translating gives CASSFSRVRRDTQETQYF.

This sequence joins TRBV27 and TRBJ2-5; perhaps TRBD1 as D (5 bases). Looked up from germline, CDR1 is MNHEY and CDR2 is SMNVEV (reference sequence). The V end lost 3 bases, the J end lost 5 bases, and 13 bases lay between the germline ends. This CDR3 contains 14 residues. The CDR3 here is CASSFVGALETQYF. For the CDR3, the DNA is TGTGCCAGCAGTTTTGTTGGGGCATTGGAGACCCAGTACTTC.

V and J are TRBV10-3 and TRBJ2-3; 14 nucleotides agree with TRBD2. Trimming at V came to 6 bases and at J to 1 base, leaving 3 bases not matched to a gene. The CDR3 runs to 16 residues. CDR1 is ENHRY and CDR2 is SYGVKD in the germline V gene. The CDR3 DNA follows: TGTGCCATCAGAGAGGGACTAGCGGGGGGCACAGATACGCAGTATTTT. Translation gives CAIREGLAGGTDTQYF.

This rearrangement joins TRBV7-2 to TRBJ2-3; D perhaps matches TRBD1 (5 bases). V lost 3 bases to trimming and J lost 3 bases, with 10 bases between them. The germline V gene has CDR1 SGHTA and CDR2 FQGNSA. CDR3 size: 14 residues. CDR3 DNA: TGTGCCAGCAGCTTCCCGACAGCTACAGATACGCAGTATTTT. Translated, it gives CASSFPTATDTQYF.

The V and J genes are TRBV4-2 and TRBJ2-1, with 8 bases matching TRBD2. CDR1 is LGHNA, CDR2 YNFKEQ, per germline. The CDR3 contains 15 residues. After removal of 2 bases from V and 5 bases from J, the junction contained 5 bases not matched to a gene. CDR3 sequence reads: CASSQQRGGHNEQFF. CDR3 nucleotides: TGTGCCAGCAGCCAACAACGGGGGGGGCACAATGAGCAGTTCTTC.

Of note for this clone: The junction departs from the called germline gene at one end, perhaps through a read error. Additional DNA sequences in this sample encode the identical CDR3. The chain uses TRBV6-1 and TRBJ2-7; D might be TRBD1 (5 bases). This CDR3 is 10 amino acids long. CDR1 is MNHNS and CDR2 is SASEGT in the germline V gene. The CDR3 nucleotides read TGTGCTAGCAGGGACTACGAGCAGTACTTC. This gives the protein CASRDYEQYF.